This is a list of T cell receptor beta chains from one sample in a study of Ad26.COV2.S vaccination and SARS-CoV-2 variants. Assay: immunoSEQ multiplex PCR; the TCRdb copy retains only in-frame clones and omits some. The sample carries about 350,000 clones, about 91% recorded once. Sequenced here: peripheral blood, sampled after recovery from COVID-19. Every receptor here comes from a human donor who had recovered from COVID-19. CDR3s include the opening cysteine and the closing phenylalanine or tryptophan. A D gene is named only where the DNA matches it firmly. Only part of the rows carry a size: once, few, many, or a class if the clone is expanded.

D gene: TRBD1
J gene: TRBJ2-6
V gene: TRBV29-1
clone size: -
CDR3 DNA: TGCAGCGTAACCGGGACAGGGGGCTCTGGGGCCAACGTCCTGACTTTC
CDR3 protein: CSVTGTGGSGANVLTF

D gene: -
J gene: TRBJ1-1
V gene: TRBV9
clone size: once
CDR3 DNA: TGTGCCAGCAGCGTAGGGGACGTTTCTGAAGCTTTCTTT
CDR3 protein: CASSVGDVSEAFF

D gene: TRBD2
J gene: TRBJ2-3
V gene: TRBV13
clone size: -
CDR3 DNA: TGTGCCAGCAGCTTAGGCGGGGGGGTGGCAGATACGCAGTATTTT
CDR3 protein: CASSLGGGVADTQYF

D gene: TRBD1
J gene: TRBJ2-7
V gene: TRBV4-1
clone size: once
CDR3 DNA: TGCGCCAGCAGCCAAGTAATTATGGGGACAGGGGCCAACGAGCAGTACTTC
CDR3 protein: CASSQVIMGTGANEQYF

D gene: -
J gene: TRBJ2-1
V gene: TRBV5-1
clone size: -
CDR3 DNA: TGCGCCAGCAGCTTGGGGAGGGGGGATCCCTACAATGAGCAGTTCTTC
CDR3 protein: CASSLGRGDPYNEQFF

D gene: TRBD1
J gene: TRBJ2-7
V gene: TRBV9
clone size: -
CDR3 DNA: TGTGCCAGCAGCGTCGGACAGGCGAACTCCTACGAGCAGTACTTC
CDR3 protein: CASSVGQANSYEQYF

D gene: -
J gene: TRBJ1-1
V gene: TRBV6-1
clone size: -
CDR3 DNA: TGTGCCAGCAGTGAGGGGAGGATTGAAGCTTTCTTT
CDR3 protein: CASSEGRIEAFF

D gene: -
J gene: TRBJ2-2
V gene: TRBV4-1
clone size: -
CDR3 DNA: TGCGCCAGCAGCCAAGCAGGAGTCCTTAAGGGCGGGGAGCTGTTTTTT
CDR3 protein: CASSQAGVLKGGELFF

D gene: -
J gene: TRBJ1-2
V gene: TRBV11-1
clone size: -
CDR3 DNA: TGTGCCAGCAGCTTTTACCTGCACTATGGCTACACCTTC
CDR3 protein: CASSFYLHYGYTF

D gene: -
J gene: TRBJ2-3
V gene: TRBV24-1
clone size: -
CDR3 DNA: TGTGCCACCAGCACATGGGGGGACACAGATACGCAGTATTTT
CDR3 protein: CATSTWGDTDTQYF

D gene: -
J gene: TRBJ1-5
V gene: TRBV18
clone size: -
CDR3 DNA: TGTGCCAGCTCGACTCGACAGGGCAATCAGCCCCAGCATTTT
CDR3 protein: CASSTRQGNQPQHF

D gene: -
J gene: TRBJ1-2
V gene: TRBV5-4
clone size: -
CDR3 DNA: TGTGCCAGCAGCTTGTCTGGGGCCCCGGGCTACACCTTC
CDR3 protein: CASSLSGAPGYTF

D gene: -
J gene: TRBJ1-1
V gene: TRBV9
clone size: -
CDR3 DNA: TGTGCCAGCAGCTATGCAGTTTCAACTGAAGCTTTCTTT
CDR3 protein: CASSYAVSTEAFF

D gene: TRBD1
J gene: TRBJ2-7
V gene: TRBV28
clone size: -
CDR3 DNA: TGTGCCAGCAGTCGTGCCCGGGACAGGGCCTCCGAGCAGTACTTC
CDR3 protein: CASSRARDRASEQYF

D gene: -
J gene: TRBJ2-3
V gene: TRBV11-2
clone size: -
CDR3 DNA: TGTGCCAGCAGCTTACGGGGGGCCCTCGCAGATACGCAGTATTTT
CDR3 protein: CASSLRGALADTQYF

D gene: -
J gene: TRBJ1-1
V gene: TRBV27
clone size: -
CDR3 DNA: TGTGCCAGCAGTTTTCAGGGACGGGGCACTGAAGCTTTCTTT
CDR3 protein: CASSFQGRGTEAFF

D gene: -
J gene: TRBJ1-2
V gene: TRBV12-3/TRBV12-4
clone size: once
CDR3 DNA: TGTGCCAGCAGTTCTACAGCTAACTATGGCTACACCTTC
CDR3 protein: CASSSTANYGYTF

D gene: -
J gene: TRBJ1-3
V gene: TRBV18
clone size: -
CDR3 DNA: TGTGCCAGCTCACCAGGGACGGGAAACACCATATATTTT
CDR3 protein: CASSPGTGNTIYF

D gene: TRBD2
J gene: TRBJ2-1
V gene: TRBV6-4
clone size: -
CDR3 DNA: TGTGCCAGCAGTGACCGGGCGGGGGGGAAATACAATGAGCAGTTCTTC
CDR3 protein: CASSDRAGGKYNEQFF

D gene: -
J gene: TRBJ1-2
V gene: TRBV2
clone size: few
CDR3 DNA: TGTGCCAGCAGTGCACGGACGACTCCGTCGCAAGGCTACACCTTC
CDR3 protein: CASSARTTPSQGYTF

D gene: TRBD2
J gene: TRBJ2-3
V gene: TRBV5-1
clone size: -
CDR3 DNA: TGCGCCAGCAGCATCAGAATAGCGGGTGGGATCACAGATACGCAGTATTTT
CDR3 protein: CASSIRIAGGITDTQYF

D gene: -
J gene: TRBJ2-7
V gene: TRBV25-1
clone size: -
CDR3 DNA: TGTGCCAGCAGTGACGGTTCCTACGAGCAGTACTTC
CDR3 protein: CASSDGSYEQYF

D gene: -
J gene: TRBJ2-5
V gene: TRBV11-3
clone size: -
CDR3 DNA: TGTGCCAGCAGCTTAGGCCTGAGGGAGACCCAGTACTTC
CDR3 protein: CASSLGLRETQYF

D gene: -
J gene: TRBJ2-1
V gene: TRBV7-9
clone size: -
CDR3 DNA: TGTGCCAGCAGCTTAGATGGCGGCAGGGTCTACAATGAGCAGTTCTTC
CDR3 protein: CASSLDGGRVYNEQFF